The entry that follows covers one TCR beta chain sequence. This clone was recorded once. No cognate antigen has been identified for it. No qualities accompany the bases; no much larger clone lies one base away. This record belongs to a study of blood T cell repertoires in COVID-19 (dated by TCRdb to about 2020). Study-wide context: Samples from collaborators originated in the United States, Italy and Spain and spanned both the acute and convalescent phases of COVID-19. The material from the prospective study consisted of cDNA or gDNA derived from T cells, B-cell-depleted T cells, or PBMCs. Samples were obtained from the ongoing ImmuneRACE study (first 160 participants) and from over 1,000 subjects provided by 6 global collaborators. Where available, HLA class I and class II types were obtained from metadata supplied by the sample provider rather than from assay-based typing. The repertoires were released in a freely available public database intended as a resource for research on the immune response to SARS-CoV-2. The sample metadata nearly always contained a de-identified subject ID, COVID-19 status, age in years and sex. The dataset comprised deeply sampled blood TCRbeta repertoires from subjects exposed to, actively infected with, or recovered from COVID-19.

What the study reported, not specific to this receptor: Clinical and demographic metadata were provided uncurated, with the amount varying by source and participant.

TCRbeta CDR3 regions were amplified from genomic DNA using the immunoSEQ Assay, a bias-controlled multiplex PCR. On the study's bioinformatics: Nucleated cell counts per sample were estimated from amplification of reference gene primers within the assay. To quantify the absolute abundance of each unique TCRbeta CDR3 rearrangement, sequence reads were collapsed and filtered. For each sample, productive Simpson clonality was calculated as the square root of Simpson's diversity index over productive rearrangements. TCRdb took over this immuneACCESS table, retaining in-frame rearrangements with V and J assigned. Such tables are incomplete; in checked studies, under half of the missing clones stem from an unresolved V gene, and the remainder is unexplained. That table is the source of V, J and clone size, and D and trimming were worked out from the DNA. The sample table contains hundreds of thousands of clones; only one count was recorded for 88% of them. The top ten constitute about 9.8% of the sample.

Whole blood was collected in K2EDTA tubes by collaborating institutions according to the institutions' own protocols. For TCRbeta analysis, collaborator samples were shipped as frozen whole blood, as isolated PBMCs, or as DNA extracted from either sample type. The source of this sequence is a man aged 18 to 30 with active or convalescent COVID-19. The sample was peripheral blood.

CDR3 protein: CASSRDRVDEQFF. The nucleotides read TGTGCCAGCTCACGGGACAGGGTTGATGAGCAGTTCTTC. The chain is encoded by TRBV18 joined to TRBJ2-1, with 9 bases in between that match TRBD1. Ends trimmed: V by 4 bases, J by 8 bases; bases unmatched to a gene: 3. Via the germline V gene, CDR1 is KGHSH and CDR2 LQKENI. The cysteine opens and the phenylalanine closes a CDR3 of 13 amino acids. CDR3 DNA only is kept here, 39 bases in frame from base 1.